The 2 T cell receptor beta chains below all came from one sample that was sequenced in a study of OX40 agonist ivuxolimab in advanced cancers. The repertoire was sequenced with immunoSEQ multiplex PCR; TCRdb's copy has only in-frame clones and lacks some. The sample holds around 100,000 clones, more than 95% seen once. The material sequenced was CD4+ or CD8+ T cells sorted from blood, taken in a trial of the OX40 agonist ivuxolimab. The source of these receptors is an adult with an advanced solid tumor such as melanoma, head and neck, liver or kidney cancer.

The chain has TRBV5-1 and TRBJ2-7; 9 bases match TRBD1. Germline V gene lookup returns CDR1 SGHRS and CDR2 YFSETQ. CDR3 size: 11 residues. The V and J ends lost 8 bases and 5 bases, in that order; junction bases with no gene match: 2. Here the CDR3 DNA reads TGCGCCAGTACAGGGGGCCACGAGCAGTACTTC. Amino acid sequence: CASTGGHEQYF. The full variable domain, its missing parts supplied by reference TRBV5-1 and TRBJ2-7, is KAGVTQTPRYLIKTRGQQVTLSCSPISGHRSVSWYQQTPGQGLQFLFEYFSETQRNKGNFPGRFSGRQFSNSRSEMNVSTLELGDSALYLCASTGGHEQYFGPGTRLTVT.

As for this clone: Other DNA sequences within the sample encode an identical CDR3. The rearrangement links TRBV9 to TRBJ2-3; D gene unclear. The CDR3 consists of 12 residues. V was clipped by 0 bases and J by 3 bases, with 2 bases between them. CDR1 is SGDLS, CDR2 YYNGEE, per germline. DNA for the CDR3: TGTGCCAGCAGCGTAGGAACAGATACGCAGTATTTT. Its protein is CASSVGTDTQYF.